The clone carrying this T cell receptor (beta chain) was picked up a small number of times. Its antigen is as yet unknown. DNA and RNA were both co-extracted from approximately 20-30 mg of bulk tissue that had not been sorted. This sample was taken from a study of tumor-infiltrating lymphocytes in primary liver carcinoma. The researchers produced TCR beta cDNA from around 0.5 ug total RNA with a constant-region primer. Researchers made the TCR beta libraries by running three nested multiplex PCR rounds with slightly modified ARM-PCR. Both of the initial two PCR rounds ran for roughly 10 cycles and employed TRBV1-TRBV30 forward primers alongside a C-beta reverse primer. TCRdb ran MiXCR on the multiplex PCR reads and lists one entry per CDR3 protein. The sample records around 78,000 distinct CDR3 sequences, roughly two thirds being singletons. V lost 3 bases to trimming and J lost 1 base, with 12 bases between them. The CDR3 consists of 15 residues. In germline, CDR1 is MDHEN, CDR2 SYDVKM.

General study results and limits: The 250 largest clones made up significantly more of tumor than blood repertoires (p = 0.039).

The receptor was derived from a woman aged 60-75 years with primary liver carcinoma and hepatitis B virus infection. J is TRBJ1-2 and V is TRBV28; possible D gene TRBD1, 5 bases. Source material: liver tumor tissue from sampling region 4. The sample's subset: tumor region T4, right-lateral pole. Here the CDR3 DNA reads TGTGCCAGCAGTTTGAAATCAGGGCTTAACTATGGCTACACCTTC. Amino acid sequence: CASSLKSGLNYGYTF.